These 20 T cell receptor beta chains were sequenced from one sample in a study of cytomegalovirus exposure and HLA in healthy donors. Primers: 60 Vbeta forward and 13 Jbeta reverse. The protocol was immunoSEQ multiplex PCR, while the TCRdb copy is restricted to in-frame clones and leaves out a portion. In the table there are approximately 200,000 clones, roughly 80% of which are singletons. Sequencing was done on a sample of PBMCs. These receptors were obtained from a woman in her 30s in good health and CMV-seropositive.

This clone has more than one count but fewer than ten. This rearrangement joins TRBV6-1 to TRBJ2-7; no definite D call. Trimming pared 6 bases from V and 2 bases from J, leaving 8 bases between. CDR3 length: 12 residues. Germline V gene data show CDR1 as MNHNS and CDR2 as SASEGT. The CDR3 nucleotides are TGTGCCAGCAGCCTCGACACCTACGAGCAGTACTTC. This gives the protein CASSLDTYEQYF.

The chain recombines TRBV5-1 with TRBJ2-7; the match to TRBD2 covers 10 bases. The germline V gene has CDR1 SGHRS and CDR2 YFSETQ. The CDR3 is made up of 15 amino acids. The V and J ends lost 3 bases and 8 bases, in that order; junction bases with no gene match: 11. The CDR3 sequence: CASSYTSGAGYQQYF. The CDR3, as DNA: TGCGCCAGCAGCTACACTAGCGGGGCGGGGTATCAGCAGTACTTC.

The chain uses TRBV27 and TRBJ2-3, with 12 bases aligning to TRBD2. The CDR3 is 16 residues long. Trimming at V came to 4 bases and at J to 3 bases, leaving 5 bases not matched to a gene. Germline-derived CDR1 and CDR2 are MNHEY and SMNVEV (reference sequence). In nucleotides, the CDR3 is TGTGCCAGCAGTTCCCTAGCGGGAGGGCCGACAGATACGCAGTATTTT. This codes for CASSSLAGGPTDTQYF.

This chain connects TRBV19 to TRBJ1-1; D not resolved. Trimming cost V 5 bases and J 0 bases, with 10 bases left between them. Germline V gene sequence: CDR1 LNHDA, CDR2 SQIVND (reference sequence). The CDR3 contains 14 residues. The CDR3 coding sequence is TGTGCCAGTAGTGCCCGGGAAATGAACACTGAAGCTTTCTTT. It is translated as CASSAREMNTEAFF.

The CDR3 bases are TGCGCCAGCAGCTTGGGACAGGGACTTATGGACACTGAAGCTTTCTTT. It codes for CASSLGQGLMDTEAFF. The chain uses TRBV5-1 and TRBJ1-1, with 7 bases that match TRBD1. V was clipped by 0 bases and J by 3 bases; unmatched bases: 8. The CDR3 runs 16 residues. Germline CDR1 is SGHRS and CDR2 is YFSETQ.

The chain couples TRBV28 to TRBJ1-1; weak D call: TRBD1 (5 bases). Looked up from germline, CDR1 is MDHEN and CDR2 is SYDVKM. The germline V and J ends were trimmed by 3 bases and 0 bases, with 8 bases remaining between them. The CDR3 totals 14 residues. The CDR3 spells CASSLGRVNTEAFF. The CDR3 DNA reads TGTGCCAGCAGTTTGGGCAGGGTGAACACTGAAGCTTTCTTT.

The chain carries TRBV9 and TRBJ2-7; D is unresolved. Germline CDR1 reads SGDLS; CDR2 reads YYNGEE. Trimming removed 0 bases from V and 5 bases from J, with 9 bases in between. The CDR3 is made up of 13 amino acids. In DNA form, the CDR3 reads TGTGCCAGCAGCGTAGGACTCACCCACGAGCAGTACTTC. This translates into CASSVGLTHEQYF.

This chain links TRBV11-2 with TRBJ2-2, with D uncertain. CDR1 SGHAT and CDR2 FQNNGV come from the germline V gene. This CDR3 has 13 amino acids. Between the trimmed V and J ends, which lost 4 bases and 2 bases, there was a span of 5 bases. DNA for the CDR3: TGTGCCAGCAGCTCCGGTAACACCGGGGAGCTGTTTTTT. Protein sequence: CASSSGNTGELFF.

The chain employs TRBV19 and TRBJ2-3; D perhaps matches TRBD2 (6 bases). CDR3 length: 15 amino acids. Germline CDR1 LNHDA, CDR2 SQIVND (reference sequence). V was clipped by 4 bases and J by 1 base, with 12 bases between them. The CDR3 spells CASSSMGGGTDTQYF. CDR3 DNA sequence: TGTGCCAGTAGTAGTATGGGGGGAGGCACAGATACGCAGTATTTT.

Written as DNA, the CDR3 is TGTGCCAGCAGCCCCCTGGCAGTTAACGACTATGGCTACACCTTC. Protein: CASSPLAVNDYGYTF. V and J are TRBV7-2 and TRBJ1-2; D not certain. The length of the CDR3 is 15 residues. The V and J ends lost 5 bases and 3 bases respectively, with 16 bases between them. Germline V gene lookup returns CDR1 SGHTA and CDR2 FQGNSA.

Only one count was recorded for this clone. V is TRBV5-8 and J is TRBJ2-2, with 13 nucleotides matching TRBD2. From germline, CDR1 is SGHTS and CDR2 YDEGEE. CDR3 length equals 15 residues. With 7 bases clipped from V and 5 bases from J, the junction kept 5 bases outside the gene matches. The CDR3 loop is CASGGLAGETGELFF. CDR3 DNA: TGTGCCAGCGGAGGACTAGCGGGAGAAACCGGGGAGCTGTTTTTT.

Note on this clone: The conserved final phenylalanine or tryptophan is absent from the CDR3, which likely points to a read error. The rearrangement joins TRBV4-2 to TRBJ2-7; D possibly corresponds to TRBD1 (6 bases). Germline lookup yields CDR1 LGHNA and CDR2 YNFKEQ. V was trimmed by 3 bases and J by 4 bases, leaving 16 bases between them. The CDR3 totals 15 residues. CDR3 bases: TGTGCCAGCAGCCAGGAGCCGGGCCAGGGGTACGAGCAGTACCTC. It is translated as CASSQEPGQGYEQYL.

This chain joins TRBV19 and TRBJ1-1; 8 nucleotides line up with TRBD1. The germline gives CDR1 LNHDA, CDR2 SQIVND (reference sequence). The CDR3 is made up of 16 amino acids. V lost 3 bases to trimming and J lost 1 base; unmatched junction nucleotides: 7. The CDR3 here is CASSIGQGVKNTEAFF. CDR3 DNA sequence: TGTGCCAGTAGTATCGGACAGGGAGTAAAGAACACTGAAGCTTTCTTT. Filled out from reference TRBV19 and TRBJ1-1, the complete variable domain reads DGGITQSPKYLFRKEGQNVTLSCEQNLNHDAMYWYRQDPGQGLRLIYYSQIVNDFQKGDIAEGYSVSREKKESFPLTVTSAQKNPTAFYLCASSIGQGVKNTEAFFGQGTRLTVV.

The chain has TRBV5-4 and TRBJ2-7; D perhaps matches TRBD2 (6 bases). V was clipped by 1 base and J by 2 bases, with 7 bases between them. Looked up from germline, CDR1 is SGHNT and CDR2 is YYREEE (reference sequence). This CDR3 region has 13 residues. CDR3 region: CASSLRGTYEQYF. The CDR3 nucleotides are TGTGCCAGCAGCTTGCGGGGGACCTACGAGCAGTACTTC.

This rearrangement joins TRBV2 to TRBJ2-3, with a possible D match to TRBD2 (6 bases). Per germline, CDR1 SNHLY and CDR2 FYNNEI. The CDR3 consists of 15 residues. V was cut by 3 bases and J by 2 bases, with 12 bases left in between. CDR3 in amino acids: CASSDGIAATDTQYF. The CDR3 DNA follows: TGTGCCAGCAGTGACGGAATAGCGGCCACAGATACGCAGTATTTT.

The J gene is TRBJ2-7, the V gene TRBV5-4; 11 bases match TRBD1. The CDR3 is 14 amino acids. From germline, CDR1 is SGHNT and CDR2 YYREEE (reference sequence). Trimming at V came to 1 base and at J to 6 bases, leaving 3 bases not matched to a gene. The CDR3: CASSLSGTGGEQYF. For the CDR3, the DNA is TGTGCCAGCAGCTTGTCCGGGACAGGGGGCGAGCAGTACTTC.

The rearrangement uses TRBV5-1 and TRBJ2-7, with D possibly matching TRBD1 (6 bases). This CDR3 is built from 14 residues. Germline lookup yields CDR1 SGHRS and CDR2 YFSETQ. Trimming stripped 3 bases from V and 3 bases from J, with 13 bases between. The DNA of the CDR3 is TGCGCCAGCAGCTACGACGGGACAAACTACGAGCAGTACTTC. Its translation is CASSYDGTNYEQYF.

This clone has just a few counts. The CDR3 DNA is TGTGCCAGTAGCATGGACAGGGTAACGCCGAGGACCTTC. The encoded protein is CASSMDRVTPRTF. The chain joins TRBV19 to TRBJ1-2; 8 positions match TRBD1. The CDR3 covers 13 residues. V gave up 6 bases and J gave up 14 bases; unmatched junction bases: 14. Germline V gene sequence: CDR1 LNHDA, CDR2 SQIVND (reference sequence).

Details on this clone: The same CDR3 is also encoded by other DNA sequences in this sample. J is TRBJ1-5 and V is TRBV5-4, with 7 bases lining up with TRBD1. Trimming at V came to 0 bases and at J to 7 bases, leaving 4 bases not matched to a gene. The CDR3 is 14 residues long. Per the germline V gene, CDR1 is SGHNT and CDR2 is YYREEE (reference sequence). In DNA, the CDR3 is TGTGCCAGCAGCTTGGAGGGGGCGAGGCAGCCCCAGCATTTT. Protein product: CASSLEGARQPQHF.

CDR3: CASSLRQDNARIRFF. CDR3 sequence (DNA): TGTGCCAGCAGCTTAAGGCAGGACAACGCCCGGATTCGGTTTTTT. The rearrangement links TRBV7-9 to TRBJ1-4; the D gene is possibly TRBD1 (5 bases). Trimming removed 2 bases from V and 16 bases from J, with 23 bases in between. Germline CDR1 SEHNR, CDR2 FQNEAQ (reference sequence). The CDR3 is made up of 15 amino acids.